The T cell receptor beta chain under discussion was sequenced for a study of post-analysis software for immune sequencing data. Study-level background: Disease trajectories encompassed relapsing-remitting, secondary progressive and progressive-relapsing multiple sclerosis. Study-wide results and caveats: A handful of TRBV segments, including TRBV5-6, TRBV5-1 and TRBV20-1, were more frequent in patients than controls. Strong co-clustering by F measure was seen for same-batch samples. In multiple sclerosis, normalized Chao1 diversity was significantly below that of controls.

Researchers reported that TCR beta cDNA libraries carried unique molecular identifiers. Yield was roughly 0.5 million cDNA molecules from roughly 0.93 to 9.6 million T cells. Each CDR3 protein is one row after TCRdb ran MiXCR on the PCR reads. In the table there are about 540,000 distinct CDR3 sequences, 30% to 40% of which are singletons. Worth noting for this clonotype: Its antigen is undetermined.

CDR1 is ENHRY and CDR2 is SYGVKD in the germline V gene. This CDR3 contains 14 residues. After removal of 7 bases from V and 8 bases from J, the junction contained 9 bases not matched to a gene. The specimen was blood. The V gene is TRBV10-3, the J gene TRBJ2-1; TRBD2 matches at 9 bases. This clonotype was obtained from a girl aged 2 to 17 with multiple sclerosis. The CDR3 nucleotides are TGTGCCATCACAGGGGGGACTAGCTTGGATGAGCAGTTCTTC. Amino acids: CAITGGTSLDEQFF.